The 14 T cell receptor beta chains in this list originate from one sample, sequenced in a study of blood T cell repertoires in COVID-19. Sequencing used immunoSEQ multiplex PCR; TCRdb keeps in-frame clones, though not all of them. The data contain roughly 120,000 clones, around 85% of them singletons. The sequencing input was peripheral blood. These receptor sequences come from a man in his forties or fifties with acute or convalescent COVID-19.

In nucleotides, the CDR3 is TGTGCCAGCAGCCCTCACGAGACGGAACTAGCGATGGGCCACGAGCAGTACTTC. Translating it yields CASSPHETELAMGHEQYF. The chain combines TRBV9 with TRBJ2-7, with 7 bases fitting TRBD2. Germline-derived CDR1 and CDR2 are SGDLS and YYNGEE. The trim removed 4 bases at V and 5 bases at J, leaving 21 bases unmatched. The CDR3 has 18 residues.

The gene calls are TRBV28 and TRBJ2-6; the D is unclear. Trimming stripped 5 bases from V and 0 bases from J, with 8 bases between. Germline assignment: CDR1 MDHEN and CDR2 SYDVKM. The length of the CDR3 is 15 residues. CDR3 loop: CASSPGDSGANVLTF. CDR3 coding DNA: TGTGCCAGCAGTCCCGGTGACTCTGGGGCCAACGTCCTGACTTTC.

The table lists this clone with a few counts. The V gene is TRBV9, the J gene TRBJ1-2, with D tentatively TRBD1 (6 bases). Trimming took 0 bases from V and 3 from J, leaving 12 bases between them. Germline V gene lookup returns CDR1 SGDLS and CDR2 YYNGEE. The CDR3 totals 15 residues. CDR3 in amino acids: CASSVAWGRDYGYTF. In DNA, the CDR3 is TGTGCCAGCAGCGTAGCGTGGGGGCGGGACTATGGCTACACCTTC.

This sequence joins TRBV7-6 and TRBJ1-3, with D tentatively TRBD1 (6 bases). The CDR3 is 20 residues long. Germline V lookup: CDR1 SGHVS, CDR2 FNYEAQ. V was shortened by 3 bases and J by 3 bases, with 27 bases between the two germline ends. CDR3: CASSFPPLRQAVEDGNTIYF. The CDR3 DNA follows: TGTGCCAGCAGCTTCCCACCACTCAGACAGGCGGTAGAGGATGGAAACACCATATATTTT.

The chain carries TRBV6-5 and TRBJ1-2; 9 positions agree with TRBD1. Germline V gene lookup returns CDR1 MNHEY and CDR2 SVGAGI. CDR3 length equals 13 residues. With V trimmed by 6 bases and J by 7 bases, 6 bases remained unmatched. Here the CDR3 DNA reads TGTGCCAGCAGGCCACAGGGGGCGCTTGGCTACACCTTC. Protein: CASRPQGALGYTF.

The V and J genes are TRBV10-1 and TRBJ2-5; 9 bases line up with TRBD1. The germline gives CDR1 WNHNN, CDR2 SYGVQD (reference sequence). The CDR3 totals 13 residues. Trimming at V came to 5 bases and at J to 5 bases, leaving 3 bases not matched to a gene. The CDR3 coding sequence is TGCGCCAGCAGTCGGGACAGGGTGGAGACCCAGTACTTC. Amino acids: CASSRDRVETQYF.

This clone has a handful of counts. This rearrangement joins TRBV2 to TRBJ1-2; tentative D call: TRBD1 (5 bases). V lost 7 bases and J 4 bases, leaving 16 bases between the germline ends. This CDR3 has 14 residues. The germline V gene encodes CDR1 SNHLY and CDR2 FYNNEI. Here the CDR3 reads CASTNFGGGYGYTF. In nucleotides, the CDR3 is TGTGCCAGCACTAACTTCGGGGGTGGCTATGGCTACACCTTC.

V usage is TRBV2 and J usage is TRBJ2-7; D gene uncertain. Germline CDR1 is SNHLY and CDR2 is FYNNEI. The CDR3 contains 13 residues. V was clipped by 3 bases and J by 0 bases, with 6 bases between them. CDR3 DNA sequence: TGTGCCAGCAGTGACGCGGCCTCCTACGAGCAGTACTTC. It codes for CASSDAASYEQYF.

This clone was seen more than once but under ten times. The rearrangement links TRBV6-5 to TRBJ1-4; a weak D match, TRBD1 (5 bases). The V end lost 11 bases, the J end lost 7 bases, and 14 bases lay between the germline ends. Germline loops: CDR1 MNHEY, CDR2 SVGAGI. This CDR3 has 12 residues. Here the CDR3 reads CAPRADTEKLFF. CDR3 DNA: TGTGCCCCCCGGGCGGACACTGAAAAACTGTTTTTT.

The table lists this clone with a count of one. The V call is TRBV28, the J call TRBJ1-1; 7 nucleotides align to TRBD1. Per the germline V gene, CDR1 is MDHEN and CDR2 is SYDVKM. V was pared by 4 bases and J by 0 bases, with 11 bases of the junction left unmatched. The CDR3 runs to 17 residues. The CDR3 is CASSSSGQVGMNTEAFF. CDR3 coding DNA: TGTGCCAGCAGTTCCTCCGGACAGGTGGGAATGAACACTGAAGCTTTCTTT.

The chain uses TRBV2 and TRBJ2-1; TRBD2 agrees at 8 bases. The length of the CDR3 is 15 residues. The germline CDR1 and CDR2 sequences are SNHLY and FYNNEI. With V trimmed by 4 bases and J by 5 bases, 7 bases remained unmatched. The CDR3 DNA is TGTGCCAGCAGTGGGGGCGGGGGGCGCCACAATGAGCAGTTCTTC. It is translated as CASSGGGGRHNEQFF.

The chain combines TRBV27 with TRBJ2-5; 7 nucleotides align to TRBD2. V lost 6 bases, J lost 1 base, and 8 bases stayed unmatched. The CDR3 is 15 amino acids. Looked up from germline, CDR1 is MNHEY and CDR2 is SMNVEV (reference sequence). Here the CDR3 reads CASRTRRGIQETQYF. In DNA form, the CDR3 reads TGTGCCAGCAGAACGAGGCGGGGGATCCAAGAGACCCAGTACTTC.

This chain uses TRBV5-4 with TRBJ1-2; D is unclear. V was cut by 0 bases and J by 3 bases, with 6 bases left in between. This CDR3 is 13 amino acids long. The germline CDR1 and CDR2 sequences are SGHNT and YYREEE (reference sequence). The chain's CDR3 is CASSLDSHYGYTF. The CDR3 bases are TGTGCCAGCAGCTTGGACAGCCACTATGGCTACACCTTC.

The chain recombines TRBV11-2 with TRBJ1-1, with unresolved D. Germline values: CDR1 SGHAT, CDR2 FQNNGV. The CDR3 extends over 11 amino acids. Trimming left V 2 bases short and J 10 bases short, with 8 bases between. Here the CDR3 DNA reads TGTGCCAGCAGCTTAAGAGGTACAGCTTTCTTT. It specifies CASSLRGTAFF.